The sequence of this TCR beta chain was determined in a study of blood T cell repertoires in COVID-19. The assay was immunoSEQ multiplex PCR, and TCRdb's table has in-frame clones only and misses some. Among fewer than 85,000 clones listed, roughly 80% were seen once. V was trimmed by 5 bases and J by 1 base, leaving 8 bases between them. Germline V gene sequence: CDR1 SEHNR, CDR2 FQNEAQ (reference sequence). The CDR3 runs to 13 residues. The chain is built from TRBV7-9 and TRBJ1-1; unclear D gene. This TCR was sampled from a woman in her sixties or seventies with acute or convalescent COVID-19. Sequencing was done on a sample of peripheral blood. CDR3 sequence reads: CASSNTANTEAFF. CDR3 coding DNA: TGTGCCAGCAGCAATACAGCGAACACTGAAGCTTTCTTT.